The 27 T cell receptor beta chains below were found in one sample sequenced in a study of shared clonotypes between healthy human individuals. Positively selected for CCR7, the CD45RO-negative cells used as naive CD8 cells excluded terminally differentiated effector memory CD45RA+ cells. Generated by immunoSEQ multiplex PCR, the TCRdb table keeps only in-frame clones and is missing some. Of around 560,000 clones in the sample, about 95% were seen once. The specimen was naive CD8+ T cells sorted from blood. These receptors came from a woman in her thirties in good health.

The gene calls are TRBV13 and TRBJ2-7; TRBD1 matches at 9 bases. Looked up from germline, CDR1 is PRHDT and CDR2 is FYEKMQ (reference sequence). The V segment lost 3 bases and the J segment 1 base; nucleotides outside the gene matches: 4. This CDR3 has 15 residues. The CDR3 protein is CASSFTGGNSYEQYF. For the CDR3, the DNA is TGTGCCAGCAGCTTTACAGGGGGCAATTCCTACGAGCAGTACTTC.

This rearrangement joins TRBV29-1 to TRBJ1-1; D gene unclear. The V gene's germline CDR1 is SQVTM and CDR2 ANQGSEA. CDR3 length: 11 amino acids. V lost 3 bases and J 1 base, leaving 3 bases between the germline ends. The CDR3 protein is CSVDANTEAFF. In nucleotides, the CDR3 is TGCAGCGTTGATGCGAACACTGAAGCTTTCTTT. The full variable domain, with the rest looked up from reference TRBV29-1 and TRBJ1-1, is SAVISQKPSRDICQRGTSLTIQCQVDSQVTMMFWYRQQPGQSLTLIATANQGSEATYESGFVIDKFPISRPNLTFSTLTVSNMSPEDSSIYLCSVDANTEAFFGQGTRLTVV.

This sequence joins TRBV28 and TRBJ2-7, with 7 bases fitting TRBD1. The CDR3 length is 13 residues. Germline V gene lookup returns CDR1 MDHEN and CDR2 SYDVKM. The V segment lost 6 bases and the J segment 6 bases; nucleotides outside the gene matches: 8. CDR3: CASRLTGVGEQYF. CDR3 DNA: TGTGCCAGCAGATTAACAGGGGTAGGCGAGCAGTACTTC.

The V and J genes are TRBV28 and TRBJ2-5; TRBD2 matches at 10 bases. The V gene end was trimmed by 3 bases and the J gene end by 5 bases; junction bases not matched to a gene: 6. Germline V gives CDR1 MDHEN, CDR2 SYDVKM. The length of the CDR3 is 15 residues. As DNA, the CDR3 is TGTGCCAGCAGTTTCCTAGCGGGAGTGTATGAGACCCAGTACTTC. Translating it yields CASSFLAGVYETQYF.

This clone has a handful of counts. The CDR3 sequence: CASSLLAGEFTGELFF. The CDR3 DNA sequence: TGTGCCAGCAGCCTCCTCGCGGGGGAGTTCACCGGGGAGCTGTTTTTT. The V call is TRBV7-6, the J call TRBJ2-2; 7 nucleotides match TRBD2. V shed 5 bases and J 4 bases; nucleotides not matched to a gene: 10. Germline values: CDR1 SGHVS, CDR2 FNYEAQ. CDR3 length: 16 residues.

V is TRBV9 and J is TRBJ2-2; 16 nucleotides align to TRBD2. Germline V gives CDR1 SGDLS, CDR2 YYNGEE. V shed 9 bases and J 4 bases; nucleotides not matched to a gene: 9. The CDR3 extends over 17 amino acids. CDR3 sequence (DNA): TGTGCCACTACCCCGGGACTAGCGGGAGGGGTCACCGGGGAGCTGTTTTTT. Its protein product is CATTPGLAGGVTGELFF.

CDR3 DNA: TGCAGCGTTGCCAGCTCCTACGAGCAGTACTTC. Translated: CSVASSYEQYF. The chain employs TRBV29-1 and TRBJ2-7, with no clear D. Germline CDR1 and CDR2: SQVTM and ANQGSEA. The CDR3 is made up of 11 amino acids. V lost 4 bases, J lost 0 bases, and 4 bases lay in between.

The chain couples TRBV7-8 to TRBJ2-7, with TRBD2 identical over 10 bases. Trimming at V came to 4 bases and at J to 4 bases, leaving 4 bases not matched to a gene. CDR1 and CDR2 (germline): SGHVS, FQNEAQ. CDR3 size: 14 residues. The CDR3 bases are TGTGCCAGCAGCTGGTCTAGCGGGGGTTACGAGCAGTACTTC. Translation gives CASSWSSGGYEQYF. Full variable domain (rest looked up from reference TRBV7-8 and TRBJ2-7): GAGVSQSPRYKVAKRGQDVALRCDPISGHVSLFWYQQALGQGPEFLTYFQNEAQLDKSGLPSDRFFAERPEGSVSTLKIQRTQQEDSAVYLCASSWSSGGYEQYFGPGTRLTVT.

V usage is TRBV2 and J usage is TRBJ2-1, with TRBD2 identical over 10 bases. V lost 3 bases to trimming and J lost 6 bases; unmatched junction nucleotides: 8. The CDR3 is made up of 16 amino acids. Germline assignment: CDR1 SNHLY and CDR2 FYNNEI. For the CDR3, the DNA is TGTGCCAGCAGTGACCCCCCTAGCGGGAGCGGCAATGAGCAGTTCTTC. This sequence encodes CASSDPPSGSGNEQFF.

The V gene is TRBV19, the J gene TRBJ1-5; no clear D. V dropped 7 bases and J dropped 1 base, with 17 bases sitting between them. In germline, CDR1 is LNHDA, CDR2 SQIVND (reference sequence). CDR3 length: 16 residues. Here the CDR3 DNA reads TGTGCCAGTATGTTGAAGCTTTTCCCAAGCAATCAGCCCCAGCATTTT. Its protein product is CASMLKLFPSNQPQHF.

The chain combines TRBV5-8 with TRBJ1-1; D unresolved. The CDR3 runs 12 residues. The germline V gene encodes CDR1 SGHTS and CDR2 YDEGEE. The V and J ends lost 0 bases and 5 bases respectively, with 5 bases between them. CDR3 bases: TGTGCCAGCAGCTTGGTGTGGACTGAAGCTTTCTTT. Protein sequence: CASSLVWTEAFF.

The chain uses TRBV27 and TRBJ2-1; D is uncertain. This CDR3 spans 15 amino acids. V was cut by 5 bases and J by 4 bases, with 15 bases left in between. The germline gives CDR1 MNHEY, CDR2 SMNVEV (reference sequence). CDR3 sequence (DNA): TGTGCCAGCAGTCCCCTCAAGGTAGAATACAATGAGCAGTTCTTC. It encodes CASSPLKVEYNEQFF.

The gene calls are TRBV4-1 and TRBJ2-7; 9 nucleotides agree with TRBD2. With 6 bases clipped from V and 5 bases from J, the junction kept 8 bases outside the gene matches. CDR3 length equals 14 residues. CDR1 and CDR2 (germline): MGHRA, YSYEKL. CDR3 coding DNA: TGCGCCAGCAGTCCGAGGGCGGGAGGGAACGAGCAGTACTTC. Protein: CASSPRAGGNEQYF.

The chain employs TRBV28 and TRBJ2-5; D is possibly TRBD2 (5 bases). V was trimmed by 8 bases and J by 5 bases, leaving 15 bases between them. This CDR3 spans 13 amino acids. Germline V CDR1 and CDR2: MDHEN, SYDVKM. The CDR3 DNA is TGTGCCAGCCTCCCCCGGAGGCCCGAGACCCAGTACTTC. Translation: CASLPRRPETQYF.

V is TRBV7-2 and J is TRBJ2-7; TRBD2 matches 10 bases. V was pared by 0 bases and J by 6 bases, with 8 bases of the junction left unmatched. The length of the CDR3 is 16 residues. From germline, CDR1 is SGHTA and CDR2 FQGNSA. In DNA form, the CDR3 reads TGTGCCAGCAGCTTAGCTGGAGCGGGAGGGCCGGGCGAGCAGTACTTC. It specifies CASSLAGAGGPGEQYF.

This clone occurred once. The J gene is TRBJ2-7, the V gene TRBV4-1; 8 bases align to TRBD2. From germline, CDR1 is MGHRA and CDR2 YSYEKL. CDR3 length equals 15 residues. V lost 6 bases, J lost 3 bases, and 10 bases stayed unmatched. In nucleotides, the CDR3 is TGCGCCAGCAGTCCTCGGGGAGCGGGAGTCTACGAGCAGTACTTC. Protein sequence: CASSPRGAGVYEQYF.

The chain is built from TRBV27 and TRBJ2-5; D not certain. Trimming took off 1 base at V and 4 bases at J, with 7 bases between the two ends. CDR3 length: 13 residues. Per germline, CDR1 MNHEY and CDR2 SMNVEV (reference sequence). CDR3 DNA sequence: TGTGCCAGCAGTTTATGGGCTCGAGAGACCCAGTACTTC. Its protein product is CASSLWARETQYF.

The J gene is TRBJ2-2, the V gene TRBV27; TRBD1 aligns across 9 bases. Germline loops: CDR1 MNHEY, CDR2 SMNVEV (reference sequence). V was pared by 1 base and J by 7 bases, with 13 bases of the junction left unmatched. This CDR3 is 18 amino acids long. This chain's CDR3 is CASSLFPRDRVRNGELFF. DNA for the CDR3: TGTGCCAGCAGTTTATTCCCCCGGGACAGGGTACGTAACGGGGAGCTGTTTTTT.

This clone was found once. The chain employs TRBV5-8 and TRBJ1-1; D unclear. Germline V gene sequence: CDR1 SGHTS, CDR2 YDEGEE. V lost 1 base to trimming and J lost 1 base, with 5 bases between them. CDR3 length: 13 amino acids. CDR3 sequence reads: CASSLWRNTEAFF. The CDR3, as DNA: TGTGCCAGCAGCTTGTGGAGGAACACTGAAGCTTTCTTT.

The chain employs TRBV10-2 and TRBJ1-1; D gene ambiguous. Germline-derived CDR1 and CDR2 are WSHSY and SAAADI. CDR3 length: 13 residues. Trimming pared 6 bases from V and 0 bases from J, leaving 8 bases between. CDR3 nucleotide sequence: TGCGCCAGCAGCCCAGGACTGAACACTGAAGCTTTCTTT. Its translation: CASSPGLNTEAFF.

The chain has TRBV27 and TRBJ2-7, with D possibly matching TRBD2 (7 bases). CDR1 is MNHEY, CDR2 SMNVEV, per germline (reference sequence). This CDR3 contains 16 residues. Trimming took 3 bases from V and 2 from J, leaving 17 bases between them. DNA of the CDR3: TGTGCCAGCAGTTTTTCTGCGGGGGCCAGACCCTACGAGCAGTACTTC. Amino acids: CASSFSAGARPYEQYF.

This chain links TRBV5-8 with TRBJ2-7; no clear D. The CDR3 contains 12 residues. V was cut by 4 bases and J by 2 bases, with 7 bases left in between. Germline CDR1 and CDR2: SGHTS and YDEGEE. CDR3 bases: TGTGCCAGCAGCCCGACCCCCTACGAGCAGTACTTC. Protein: CASSPTPYEQYF.

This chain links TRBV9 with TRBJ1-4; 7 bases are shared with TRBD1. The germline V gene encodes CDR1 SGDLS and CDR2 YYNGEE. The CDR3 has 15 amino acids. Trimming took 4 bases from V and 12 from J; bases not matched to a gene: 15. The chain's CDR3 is CASSPHDGPGGELFF. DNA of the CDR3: TGTGCCAGCAGCCCCCACGACGGCCCAGGGGGAGAACTGTTTTTT.

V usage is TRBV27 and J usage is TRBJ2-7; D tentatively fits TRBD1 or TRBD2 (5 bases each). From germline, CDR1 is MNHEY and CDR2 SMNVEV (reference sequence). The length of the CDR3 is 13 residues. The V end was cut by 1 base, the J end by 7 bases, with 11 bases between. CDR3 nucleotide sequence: TGTGCCAGCAGTTTATATCAGGGAGCGGAGCAGTACTTC. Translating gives CASSLYQGAEQYF.

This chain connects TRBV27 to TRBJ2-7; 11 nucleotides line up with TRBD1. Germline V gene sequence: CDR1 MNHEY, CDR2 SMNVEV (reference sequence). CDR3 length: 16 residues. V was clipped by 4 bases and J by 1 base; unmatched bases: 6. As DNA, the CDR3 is TGTGCCAGCAGTTACTCCGGGACAGGGGGGTCCTACGAGCAGTACTTC. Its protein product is CASSYSGTGGSYEQYF.

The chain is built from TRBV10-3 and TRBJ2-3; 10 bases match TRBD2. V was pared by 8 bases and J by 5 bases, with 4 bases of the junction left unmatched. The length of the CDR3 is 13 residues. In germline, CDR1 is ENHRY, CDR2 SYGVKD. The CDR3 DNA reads TGTGCCATCCGACTAGCGGGCGTAGATACGCAGTATTTT. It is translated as CAIRLAGVDTQYF.

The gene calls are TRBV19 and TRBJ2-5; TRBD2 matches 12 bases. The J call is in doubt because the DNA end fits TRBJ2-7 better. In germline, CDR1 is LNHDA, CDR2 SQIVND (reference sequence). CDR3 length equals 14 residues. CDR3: CASSRLAGVYEQYF. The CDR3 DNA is TGTGCCAGTAGTCGACTAGCGGGAGTTTACGAGCAGTACTTC.